One sample yielded the 10 T cell receptor beta chains listed below, sequenced in a study of Ad26.COV2.S vaccination and SARS-CoV-2 variants. The table came from immunoSEQ multiplex PCR; TCRdb's copy has only in-frame clones and leaves some out. The data hold some 340,000 clones, with approximately 86% observed a single time. Regarding treatment: 15 to 20 received Ad26.COV2.S at low or high dose, single or two shots; roughly five received placebo; per-sample allocation not given. Sample collection was performed on day 63 after the first vaccine or placebo injection. The sample here was peripheral blood, taken in a trial of Ad26.COV2.S vaccine versus placebo. Receptor source: a person between 18 and 59 years old who received the Ad26.COV2.S COVID-19 vaccine or a placebo.

This sequence joins TRBV4-3 and TRBJ1-4, with 8 bases fitting TRBD1. Germline loops: CDR1 LGHNA, CDR2 YSLEER. The CDR3 contains 14 residues. V gave up 4 bases and J gave up 15 bases; unmatched junction bases: 13. The CDR3 sequence is CASSRGQGRGKVFF. DNA of the CDR3: TGCGCCAGCAGCCGCGGACAGGGTAGGGGTAAAGTGTTTTTT.

The gene calls are TRBV24-1 and TRBJ1-2, with D unresolved. Germline-derived CDR1 and CDR2 are KGHDR and SFDVKD. The CDR3 sequence is 15 residues long. Deletions cut 1 base from V and 9 bases from J, with 17 bases between. CDR3 nucleotide sequence: TGTGCCACCAGTGATTTAAATCCGAAGGAGCCAAGCTACACCTTC. Protein sequence: CATSDLNPKEPSYTF.

This sequence joins TRBV9 and TRBJ2-7; possibly TRBD1 or TRBD2 for D (6 bases each). V lost 5 bases to trimming and J lost 2 bases, with 14 bases between them. The germline CDR1 and CDR2 sequences are SGDLS and YYNGEE. The CDR3 is 14 amino acids. In DNA, the CDR3 is TGTGCCAGCAGTCCTCGGGGGCAAGCCTACGAGCAGTACTTC. Translation gives CASSPRGQAYEQYF.

This clone was picked up one time. V and J are TRBV30 and TRBJ1-4; D gene ambiguous. Trimming pared 6 bases from V and 5 bases from J, leaving 16 bases between. The length of the CDR3 is 14 residues. CDR1 is GTSNPN and CDR2 is SVGIG in the germline V gene (reference sequence). The CDR3 DNA reads as TGTGCCTGTCAATTGGGAAGGCACAATGAAAAACTGTTTTTT. As protein: CACQLGRHNEKLFF.

The CDR3 region is CASSLRGVGSSGANVLTF. CDR3 DNA: TGTGCCAGCAGTTTAAGGGGGGTGGGCAGCTCTGGGGCCAACGTCCTGACTTTC. The chain carries TRBV27 and TRBJ2-6; D may be TRBD1 or TRBD2 (6 bases each). There are 18 residues in the CDR3. Germline V CDR1 and CDR2: MNHEY, SMNVEV (reference sequence). Trimming removed 2 bases at V and 0 bases at J, with 14 bases between.

The chain links TRBV5-8 to TRBJ1-1; D not resolved. The CDR3 is 17 residues long. Trimming pared 1 base from V and 0 bases from J, leaving 16 bases between. The germline V gene encodes CDR1 SGHTS and CDR2 YDEGEE. The CDR3 protein is CASSLSSSPRVNTEAFF. CDR3 bases: TGTGCCAGCAGCTTGTCGTCTTCCCCGAGGGTGAACACTGAAGCTTTCTTT.

The rearrangement uses TRBV19 and TRBJ2-1; 10 nucleotides line up with TRBD1. The V gene end was trimmed by 1 base and the J gene end by 7 bases; junction bases not matched to a gene: 10. Germline CDR1 is LNHDA and CDR2 is SQIVND (reference sequence). This CDR3 comprises 17 residues. CDR3 protein: CASSIGQGARRGNEQFF. CDR3 sequence (DNA): TGTGCCAGTAGTATAGGACAGGGGGCGCGTCGGGGGAATGAGCAGTTCTTC.

This clone was detected many times. The chain has TRBV19 and TRBJ1-2; D unclear. V was pared by 5 bases and J by 6 bases, with 13 bases between. From germline, CDR1 is LNHDA and CDR2 SQIVND (reference sequence). This CDR3 spans 13 amino acids. The CDR3 nucleotides read TGTGCCAGTAGTCAGAACGCCGGAGATGGCTACACCTTC. Amino acid sequence: CASSQNAGDGYTF.

V is TRBV5-1 and J is TRBJ1-5; no clear D gene. This CDR3 has 14 amino acids. CDR1 and CDR2 (germline): SGHRS, YFSETQ. V was cut by 0 bases and J by 4 bases, with 8 bases left in between. Here the CDR3 reads CASSLDSGNQPQHF. CDR3 sequence (DNA): TGCGCCAGCAGCTTGGACAGCGGTAATCAGCCCCAGCATTTT.

The rearrangement links TRBV5-4 to TRBJ2-1; 8 positions match TRBD1. Germline V gene lookup returns CDR1 SGHNT and CDR2 YYREEE (reference sequence). This CDR3 is 16 amino acids long. V lost 0 bases to trimming and J lost 5 bases; unmatched junction nucleotides: 7. The CDR3 sequence is CASSLGRQGLNNEQFF. Written as DNA, the CDR3 is TGTGCCAGCAGCTTGGGAAGACAGGGGCTTAACAATGAGCAGTTCTTC.